What follows are 8 T cell receptor beta chains derived from one specimen sequenced in a study of tumor-infiltrating lymphocytes in primary liver carcinoma. TCR beta cDNA came from around 500 ng total RNA, primed with a constant-region primer. Amplification in three nested multiplex PCR rounds with slightly modified ARM-PCR gave rise to TCR beta libraries. TRBV1-TRBV30 forward primers paired with a C-beta reverse primer drove the first two PCR rounds, roughly 9 cycles each. TCRdb passed the multiplex PCR reads through MiXCR, listing each CDR3 protein once. In the table there are about 320,000 distinct CDR3 sequences, about 62% of which are singletons. Unsorted whole blood served as the source of blood RNA, and germline DNA was extracted as well. What was sequenced was peripheral blood. The receptors were gathered from a middle-aged man with primary liver carcinoma and hepatitis B virus infection.

Regarding this clonotype: Relative to the germline gene, one junction end is altered; a read error may explain this. J is TRBJ2-2 and V is TRBV4-3; perhaps TRBD2 as D (6 bases). CDR3 size: 14 residues. Germline V gene data show CDR1 as LGHNA and CDR2 as YSLEER. This chain's CDR3 is CASSTSWSPGEPFF. CDR3 bases: TGCGCCAGCAGTACTAGCTGGAGTCCCGGGGAGCCGTTTTTT.

The chain combines TRBV12-3 or TRBV12-4 with TRBJ1-1; no clear D gene. The CDR3 is 11 amino acids. V lost 1 base to trimming and J lost 11 bases, with 8 bases between them. CDR3 in amino acids: CASSLGGSAFF. The CDR3 DNA reads as TGTGCCAGCAGTTTAGGGGGATCTGCTTTCTTT.

This clonotype was seen once. V and J are TRBV6-1 and TRBJ1-1, with TRBD1 as a possible D gene (6 bases). The CDR3 spans 18 residues. CDR1 is MNHNS, CDR2 SASEGT, per germline. The ends were cut back, 5 bases at V and 7 bases at J, with 29 bases in the middle. The DNA for the CDR3 is TGTGCCAGCAGTCGACAGGACACATCGTATTGGGGAACGATTGAAGCTTTCTTT. This sequence encodes CASSRQDTSYWGTIEAFF.

A remark on this clonotype: No conserved phenylalanine or tryptophan ends this CDR3, so it is likely a read error. This chain joins TRBV12-3 or TRBV12-4 and TRBJ2-7, with 13 nucleotides matching TRBD2. Trimming removed 5 bases from V and 1 base from J; junction bases left unmatched: 5. This CDR3 spans 16 amino acids. Written as DNA, the CDR3 is TGTGCCAGCAGTGGGACTAGCGGGGATAATTCCTACGAGCAGTACTTA. As protein: CASSGTSGDNSYEQYL.

This clonotype was detected many times. The chain has TRBV4-3 and TRBJ2-5; D might be TRBD1 (6 bases). This CDR3 is 14 amino acids long. Germline CDR1 and CDR2: LGHNA and YSLEER. V was cut by 3 bases and J by 1 base, with 9 bases left in between. CDR3 protein: CASSQDSAQETQYF. The CDR3 coding sequence is TGCGCCAGCAGCCAGGACAGCGCCCAAGAGACCCAGTACTTC.

The DNA of the CDR3 is TGCGCCAGCAGCTCAGACGGACAGCCGAGCACTGAAGCTTTCTTT. Its translation is CASSSDGQPSTEAFF. The chain is built from TRBV5-1 and TRBJ1-1; the D gene is possibly TRBD1 (6 bases). The germline V gene encodes CDR1 SGHRS and CDR2 YFSETQ. CDR3 length: 15 amino acids. Trimming removed 3 bases at V and 4 bases at J, with 16 bases between. The complete variable domain, with remaining parts taken from reference TRBV5-1 and TRBJ1-1, reads KAGVTQTPRYLIKTRGQQVTLSCSPISGHRSVSWYQQTPGQGLQFLFEYFSETQRNKGNFPGRFSGRQFSNSRSEMNVSTLELGDSALYLCASSSDGQPSTEAFFGQGTRLTVV.

The rearrangement links TRBV20-1 to TRBJ2-1; 11 nucleotides agree with TRBD2. The CDR3 runs to 14 residues. V lost 3 bases to trimming and J lost 10 bases; unmatched junction nucleotides: 8. CDR1 is DFQATT, CDR2 SNEGSKA, per germline (reference sequence). CDR3 DNA sequence: TGCAGTGCTAGCGCCCCTCTAGCGGGAGGAGAGCAGTTCTTC. Protein sequence: CSASAPLAGGEQFF.

This sequence joins TRBV30 and TRBJ2-3, with TRBD1 matching over 7 bases. V dropped 2 bases and J dropped 1; count of bases not matched to a gene: 3. The CDR3 consists of 14 residues. The germline gives CDR1 GTSNPN, CDR2 SVGIG (reference sequence). CDR3 loop: CAWSNRGGTDTQYF. The CDR3 bases are TGTGCCTGGAGTAACAGGGGAGGCACAGATACGCAGTATTTT.